The sequence of this T cell receptor beta chain was determined in a study of T cell responses to AZD1222 COVID-19 vaccine. As regards this clone: Its antigen is currently unknown.

Sequencing was performed with immunoSEQ multiplex PCR; in TCRdb, only in-frame clones are kept and a portion is missing. The table has 130,000 or so clones, 90% seen once. The CDR3 has 16 amino acids. Per the germline V gene, CDR1 is SGHRS and CDR2 is YFSETQ. With 3 bases removed from V and 4 bases from J, the gap between germline ends came to 17 bases. Study findings and constraints: Possibly, clonal diversity was underestimated; donors were largely white British and included more females. Nearly half of unique spike-specific TCRs reportedly avoided B.1.351 and B.1.1.7 mutated regions.

This TCR came from an adult who received the MenACWY meningococcal vaccine as a control. The input for sequencing was peripheral blood, taken 28 days after the second dose of the MenACWY control vaccine. The chain has TRBV5-1 and TRBJ2-1; D unclear. This CDR3 reads CASSYSIPDDYNEQFF. The DNA of the CDR3 is TGCGCCAGCAGCTACTCGATACCGGACGATTACAATGAGCAGTTCTTC.